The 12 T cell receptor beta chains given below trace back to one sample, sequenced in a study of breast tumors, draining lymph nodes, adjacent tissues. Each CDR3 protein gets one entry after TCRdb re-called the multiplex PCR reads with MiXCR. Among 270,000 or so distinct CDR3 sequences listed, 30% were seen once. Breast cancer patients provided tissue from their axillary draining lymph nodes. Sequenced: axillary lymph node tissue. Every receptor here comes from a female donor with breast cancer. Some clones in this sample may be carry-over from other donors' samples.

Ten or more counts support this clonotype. The DNA for the CDR3 is TGTGCCAGCAGCCGCTATGACACCGGGGAGCTGTTTTTT. It codes for CASSRYDTGELFF. The chain has TRBV11-3 and TRBJ2-2; D is unclear. The CDR3 loop spans 13 amino acids. V lost 5 bases, J lost 3 bases, and 7 bases lay in between. Germline V CDR1 and CDR2: SGHNT, YENEEA.

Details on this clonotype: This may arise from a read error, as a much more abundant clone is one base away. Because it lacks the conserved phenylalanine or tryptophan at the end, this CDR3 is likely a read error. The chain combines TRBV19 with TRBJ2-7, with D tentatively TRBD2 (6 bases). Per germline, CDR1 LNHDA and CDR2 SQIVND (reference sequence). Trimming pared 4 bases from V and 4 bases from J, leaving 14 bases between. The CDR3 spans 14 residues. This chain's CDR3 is CASSNSARGYEQYS. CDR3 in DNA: TGTGCCAGTAGTAATTCGGCGCGGGGTTACGAGCAGTACTCC.

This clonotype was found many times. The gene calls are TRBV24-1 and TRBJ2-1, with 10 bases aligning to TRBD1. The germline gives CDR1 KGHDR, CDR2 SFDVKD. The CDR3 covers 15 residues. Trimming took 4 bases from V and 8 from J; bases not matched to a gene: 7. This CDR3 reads CATSDEDRGRDEQFF. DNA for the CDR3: TGTGCCACCAGTGACGAGGACAGGGGGAGAGATGAGCAGTTCTTC.

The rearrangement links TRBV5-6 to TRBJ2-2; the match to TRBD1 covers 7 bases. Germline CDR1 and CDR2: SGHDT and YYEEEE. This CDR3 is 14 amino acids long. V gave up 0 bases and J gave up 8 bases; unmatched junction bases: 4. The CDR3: CASSLGLGQGELFF. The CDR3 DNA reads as TGTGCCAGCAGCTTGGGACTGGGACAGGGGGAGCTGTTTTTT.

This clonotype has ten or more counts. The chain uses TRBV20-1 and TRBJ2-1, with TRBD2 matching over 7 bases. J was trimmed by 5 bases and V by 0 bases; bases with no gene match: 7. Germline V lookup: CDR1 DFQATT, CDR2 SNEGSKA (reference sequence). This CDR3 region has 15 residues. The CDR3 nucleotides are TGCAGTGCTAGAGAATGGACTAGGACCAACAATGAGCAGTTCTTC. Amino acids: CSAREWTRTNNEQFF.

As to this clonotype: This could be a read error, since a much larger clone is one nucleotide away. The chain's CDR3 is CASSLVISGIGNNEQSF. CDR3 DNA: TGCGCCAGCAGCTTGGTGATTAGCGGGATCGGAAACAATGAGCAGTCCTTC. The chain uses TRBV5-5 and TRBJ2-1; 8 bases agree with TRBD2. Germline CDR1 and CDR2: SGHKS and YYEKEE (reference sequence). The CDR3 spans 17 residues.

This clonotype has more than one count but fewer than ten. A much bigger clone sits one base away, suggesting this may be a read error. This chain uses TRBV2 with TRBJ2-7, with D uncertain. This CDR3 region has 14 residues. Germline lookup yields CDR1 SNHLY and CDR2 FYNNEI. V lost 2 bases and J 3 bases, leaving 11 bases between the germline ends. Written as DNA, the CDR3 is TGTGCCAGCAGTGAAAGCAACTTAAGCTACGAGCAGTACTTC. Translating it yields CASSESNLSYEQYF. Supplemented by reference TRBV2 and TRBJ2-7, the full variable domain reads EPEVTQTPSHQVTQMGQEVILRCVPISNHLYFYWYRQILGQKVEFLVSFYNNEISEKSEIFDDQFSVERPDGSNFTLKIRSTKLEDSAMYFCASSESNLSYEQYFGPGTRLTVT.

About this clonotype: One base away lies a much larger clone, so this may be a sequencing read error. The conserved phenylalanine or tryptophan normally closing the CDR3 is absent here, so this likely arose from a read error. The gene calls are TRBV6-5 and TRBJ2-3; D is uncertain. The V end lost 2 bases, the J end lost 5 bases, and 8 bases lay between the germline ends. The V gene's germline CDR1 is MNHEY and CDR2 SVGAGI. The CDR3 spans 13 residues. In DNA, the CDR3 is TGTGCCAGCAGTTACAACAGAGGAGATACGCAGTATCTT. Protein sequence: CASSYNRGDTQYL.

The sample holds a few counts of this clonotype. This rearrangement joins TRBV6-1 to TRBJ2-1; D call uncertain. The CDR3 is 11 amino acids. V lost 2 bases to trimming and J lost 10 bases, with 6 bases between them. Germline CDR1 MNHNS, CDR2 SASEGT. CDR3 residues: CASSEMLEQFF. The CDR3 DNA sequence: TGTGCCAGCAGTGAAATGTTGGAGCAGTTCTTC.

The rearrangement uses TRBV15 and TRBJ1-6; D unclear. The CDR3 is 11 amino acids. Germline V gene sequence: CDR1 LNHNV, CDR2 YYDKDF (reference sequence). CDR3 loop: CAPYPNSPLHF. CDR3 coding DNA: TGTGCTCCCTACCCGAATTCACCCCTCCACTTT.

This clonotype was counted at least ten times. CDR3 loop: CASSEGVGIYEQYF. As DNA, the CDR3 is TGTGCCAGCAGTGAAGGGGTAGGAATCTACGAGCAGTACTTC. The chain recombines TRBV6-1 with TRBJ2-7; D is undetermined. Germline-derived CDR1 and CDR2 are MNHNS and SASEGT. V was pared by 1 base and J by 3 bases, with 10 bases between. CDR3 length equals 14 residues.

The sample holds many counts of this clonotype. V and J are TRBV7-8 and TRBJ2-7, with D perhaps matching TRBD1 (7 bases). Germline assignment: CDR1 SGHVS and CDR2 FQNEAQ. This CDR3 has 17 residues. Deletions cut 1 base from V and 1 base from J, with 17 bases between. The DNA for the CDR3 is TGTGCCAGCAGCTTAGAGGGGGGACAGTTTCTATCCTACGAGCAGTACTTC. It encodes CASSLEGGQFLSYEQYF.